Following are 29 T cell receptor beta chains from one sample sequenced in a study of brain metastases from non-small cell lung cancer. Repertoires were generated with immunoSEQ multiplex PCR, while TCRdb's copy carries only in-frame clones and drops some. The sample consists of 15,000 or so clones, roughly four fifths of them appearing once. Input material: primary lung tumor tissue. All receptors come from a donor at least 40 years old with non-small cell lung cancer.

The CDR3 region is CSARSVEQFF. DNA of the CDR3: TGCAGTGCTAGGAGCGTCGAGCAGTTCTTC. This chain joins TRBV20-1 and TRBJ2-1; D remains ambiguous. This CDR3 contains 10 residues. Germline CDR1 reads DFQATT; CDR2 reads SNEGSKA (reference sequence). V was clipped by 3 bases and J by 10 bases, with 7 bases between them.

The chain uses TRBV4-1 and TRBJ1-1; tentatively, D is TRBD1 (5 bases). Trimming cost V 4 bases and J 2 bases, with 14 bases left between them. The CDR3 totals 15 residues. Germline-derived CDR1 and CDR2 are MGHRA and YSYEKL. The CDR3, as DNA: TGCGCCAGCAGCCCAATTCGTGGGGGAAACACTGAAGCTTTCTTT. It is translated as CASSPIRGGNTEAFF.

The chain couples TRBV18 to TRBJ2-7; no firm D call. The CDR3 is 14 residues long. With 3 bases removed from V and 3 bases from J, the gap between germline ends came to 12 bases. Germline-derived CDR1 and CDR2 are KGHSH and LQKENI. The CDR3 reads CASSPEQGDYEQYF. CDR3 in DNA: TGTGCCAGCTCACCGGAACAAGGCGACTACGAGCAGTACTTC.

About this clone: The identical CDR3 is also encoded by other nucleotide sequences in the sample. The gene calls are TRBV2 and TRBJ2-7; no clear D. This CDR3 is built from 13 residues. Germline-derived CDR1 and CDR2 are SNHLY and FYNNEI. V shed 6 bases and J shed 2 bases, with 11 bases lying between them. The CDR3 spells CASSEDGAYEQYF. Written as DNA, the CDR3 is TGTGCCAGCAGCGAGGACGGAGCCTACGAGCAGTACTTC.

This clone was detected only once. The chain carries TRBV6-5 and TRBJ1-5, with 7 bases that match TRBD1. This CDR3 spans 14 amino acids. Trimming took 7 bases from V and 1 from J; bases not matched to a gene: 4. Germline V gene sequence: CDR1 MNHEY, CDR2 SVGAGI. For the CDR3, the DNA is TGTGCCAGCAACCAGGGGGGGAGCAATCAGCCCCAGCATTTT. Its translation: CASNQGGSNQPQHF.

CDR3 sequence: CASSLSWSSYGYTF. In DNA form, the CDR3 reads TGTGCCAGCAGCTTATCATGGAGCTCCTATGGCTACACCTTC. The V and J genes are TRBV5-6 and TRBJ1-2, with D unresolved. Germline CDR1 reads SGHDT; CDR2 reads YYEEEE. V was cut by 2 bases and J by 4 bases, with 12 bases left in between. This CDR3 has 14 amino acids.

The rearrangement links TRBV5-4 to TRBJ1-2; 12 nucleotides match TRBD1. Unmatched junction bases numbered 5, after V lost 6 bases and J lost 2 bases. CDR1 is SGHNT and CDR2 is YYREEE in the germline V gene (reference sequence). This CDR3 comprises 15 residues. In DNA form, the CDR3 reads TGTGCCAGCACCTTCGGGACAGGGGGCAACTATGGCTACACCTTC. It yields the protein CASTFGTGGNYGYTF.

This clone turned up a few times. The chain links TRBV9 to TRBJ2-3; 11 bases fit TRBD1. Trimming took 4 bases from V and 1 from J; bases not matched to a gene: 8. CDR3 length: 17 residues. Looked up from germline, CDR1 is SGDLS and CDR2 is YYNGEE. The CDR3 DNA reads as TGTGCCAGCAGCCTGACGGGACAGGGGGACGGCACAGATACGCAGTATTTT. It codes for CASSLTGQGDGTDTQYF.

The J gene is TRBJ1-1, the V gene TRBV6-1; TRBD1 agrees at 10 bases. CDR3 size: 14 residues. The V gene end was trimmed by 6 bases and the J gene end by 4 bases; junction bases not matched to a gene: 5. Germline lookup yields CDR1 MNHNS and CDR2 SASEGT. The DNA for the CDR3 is TGTGCCAGCAGCCCGGACAGGGGGAGCACTGAAGCTTTCTTT. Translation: CASSPDRGSTEAFF.

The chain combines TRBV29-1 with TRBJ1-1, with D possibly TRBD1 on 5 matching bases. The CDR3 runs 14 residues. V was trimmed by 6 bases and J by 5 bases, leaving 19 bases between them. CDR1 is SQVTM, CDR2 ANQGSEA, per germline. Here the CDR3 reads CSVSGAPEGTEAFF. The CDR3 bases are TGCAGCGTCTCCGGGGCCCCGGAGGGGACTGAAGCTTTCTTT.

CDR3 coding DNA: TGTGCCAGCAGTCGCTCTGGGGCCAACGTCCTGACTTTC. This gives the protein CASSRSGANVLTF. The V and J genes are TRBV12-3 or TRBV12-4 and TRBJ2-6; D not certain. This CDR3 is built from 13 residues. The V end lost 5 bases, the J end lost 0 bases, and 2 bases lay between the germline ends.

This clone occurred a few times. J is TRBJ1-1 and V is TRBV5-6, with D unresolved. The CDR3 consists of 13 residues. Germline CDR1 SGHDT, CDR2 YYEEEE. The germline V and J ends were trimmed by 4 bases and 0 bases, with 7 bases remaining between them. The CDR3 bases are TGTGCCAGCAGCCAGAAGGTGAACACTGAAGCTTTCTTT. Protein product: CASSQKVNTEAFF.

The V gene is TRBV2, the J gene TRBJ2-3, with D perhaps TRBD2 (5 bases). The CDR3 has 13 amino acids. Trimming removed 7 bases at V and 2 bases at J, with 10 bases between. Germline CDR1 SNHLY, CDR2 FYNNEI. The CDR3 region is CASTSLLTDTQYF. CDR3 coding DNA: TGTGCCAGCACTAGCCTCCTCACAGATACGCAGTATTTT.

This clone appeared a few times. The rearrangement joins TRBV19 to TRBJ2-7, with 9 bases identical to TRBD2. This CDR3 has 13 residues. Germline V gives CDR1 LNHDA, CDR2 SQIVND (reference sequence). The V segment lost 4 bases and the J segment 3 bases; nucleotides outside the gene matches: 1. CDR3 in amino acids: CASSRRGGYEQYF. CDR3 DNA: TGTGCCAGTAGTAGGCGGGGGGGCTACGAGCAGTACTTC. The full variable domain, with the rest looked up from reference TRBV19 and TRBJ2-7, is DGGITQSPKYLFRKEGQNVTLSCEQNLNHDAMYWYRQDPGQGLRLIYYSQIVNDFQKGDIAEGYSVSREKKESFPLTVTSAQKNPTAFYLCASSRRGGYEQYFGPGTRLTVT.

CDR3 coding DNA: TGTGCCAGCAGCGTAGGGTGGTTGGACGGGGAGCTGTTTTTT. This gives the protein CASSVGWLDGELFF. J is TRBJ2-2 and V is TRBV9, with unresolved D. The germline V and J ends were trimmed by 0 bases and 7 bases, with 10 bases remaining between them. The CDR3 consists of 14 residues. Germline assignment: CDR1 SGDLS and CDR2 YYNGEE.

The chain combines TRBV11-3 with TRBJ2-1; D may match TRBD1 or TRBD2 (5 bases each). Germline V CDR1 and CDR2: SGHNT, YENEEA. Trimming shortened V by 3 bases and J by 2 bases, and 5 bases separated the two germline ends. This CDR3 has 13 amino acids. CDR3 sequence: CASSLGAYNEQFF. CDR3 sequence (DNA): TGTGCCAGCAGCTTGGGGGCCTACAATGAGCAGTTCTTC.

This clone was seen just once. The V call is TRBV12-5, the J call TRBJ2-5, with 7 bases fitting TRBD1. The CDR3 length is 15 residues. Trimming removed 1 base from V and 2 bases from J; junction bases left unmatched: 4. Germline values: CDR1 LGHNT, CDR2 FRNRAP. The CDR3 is CASGLGEQGQETQYF. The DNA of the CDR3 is TGTGCTAGTGGTTTGGGAGAACAGGGGCAAGAGACCCAGTACTTC.

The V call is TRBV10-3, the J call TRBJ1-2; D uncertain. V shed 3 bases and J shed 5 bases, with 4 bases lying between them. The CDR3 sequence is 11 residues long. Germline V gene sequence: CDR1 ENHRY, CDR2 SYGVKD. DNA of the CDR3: TGTGCCATCAGTGACGGGTATGGCTACACCTTC. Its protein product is CAISDGYGYTF.

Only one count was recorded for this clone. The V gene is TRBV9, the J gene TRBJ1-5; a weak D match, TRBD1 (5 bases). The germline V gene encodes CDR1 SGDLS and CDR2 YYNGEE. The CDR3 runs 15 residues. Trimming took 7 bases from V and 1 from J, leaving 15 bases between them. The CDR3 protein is CASGRSGLSNQPQHF. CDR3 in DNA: TGTGCCAGCGGGAGGTCGGGACTGAGCAATCAGCCCCAGCATTTT.

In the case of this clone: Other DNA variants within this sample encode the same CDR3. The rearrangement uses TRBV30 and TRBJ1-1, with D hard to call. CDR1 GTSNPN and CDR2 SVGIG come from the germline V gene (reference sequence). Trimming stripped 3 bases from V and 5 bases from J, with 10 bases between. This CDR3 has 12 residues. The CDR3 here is CAWSRQGTEAFF. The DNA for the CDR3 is TGTGCCTGGAGCCGACAAGGAACTGAAGCTTTCTTT. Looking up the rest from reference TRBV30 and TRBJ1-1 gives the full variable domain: SQTIHQWPATLVQPVGSPLSLECTVEGTSNPNLYWYRQAAGRGLQLLFYSVGIGQISSEVPQNLSASRPQDRQFILSSKKLLLSDSGFYLCAWSRQGTEAFFGQGTRLTVV.

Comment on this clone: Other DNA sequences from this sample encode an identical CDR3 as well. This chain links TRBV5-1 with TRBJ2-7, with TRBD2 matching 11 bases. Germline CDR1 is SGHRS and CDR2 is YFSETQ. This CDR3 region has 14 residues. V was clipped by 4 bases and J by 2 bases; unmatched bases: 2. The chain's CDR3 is CASSLSGGAYEQYV. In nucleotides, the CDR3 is TGCGCCAGCAGCCTTAGCGGGGGGGCCTACGAGCAGTACGTC.

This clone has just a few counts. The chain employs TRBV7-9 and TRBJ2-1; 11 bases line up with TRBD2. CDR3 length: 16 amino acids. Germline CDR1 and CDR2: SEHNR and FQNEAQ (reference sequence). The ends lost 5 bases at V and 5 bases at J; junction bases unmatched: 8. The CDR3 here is CASSVLTSGTDNEQFF. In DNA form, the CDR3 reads TGTGCCAGCAGCGTCCTGACTAGCGGGACCGACAATGAGCAGTTCTTC.

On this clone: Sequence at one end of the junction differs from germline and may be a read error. The CDR3 DNA is TGTGTCAGCAGCCAGAAGGTGAACACTGAAGCTTTCTTT. This sequence encodes CVSSQKVNTEAFF. The rearrangement uses TRBV5-6 and TRBJ1-1; D is ambiguous. There are 13 residues in the CDR3. The V gene's germline CDR1 is SGHDT and CDR2 YYEEEE.

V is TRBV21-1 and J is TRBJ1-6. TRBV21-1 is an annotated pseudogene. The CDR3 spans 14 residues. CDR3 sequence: CASSKDKGYSPLHF. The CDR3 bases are TGTGCCAGCAGCAAAGATAAGGGATATTCACCCCTCCACTTT.

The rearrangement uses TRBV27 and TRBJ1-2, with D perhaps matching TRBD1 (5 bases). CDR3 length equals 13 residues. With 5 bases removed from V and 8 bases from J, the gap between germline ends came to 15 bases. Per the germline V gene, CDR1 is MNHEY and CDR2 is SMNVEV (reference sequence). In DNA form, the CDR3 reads TGTGCCAGCAGTCAGGCAGGGCTCTGGGGCTACACCTTC. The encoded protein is CASSQAGLWGYTF.

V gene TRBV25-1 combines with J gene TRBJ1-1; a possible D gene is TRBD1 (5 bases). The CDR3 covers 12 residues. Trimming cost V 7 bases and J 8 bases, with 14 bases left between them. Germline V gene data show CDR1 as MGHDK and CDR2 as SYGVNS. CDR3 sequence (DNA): TGTGCCAGCAAGGGGAAGGGCGGAGAAGCTTTCTTT. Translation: CASKGKGGEAFF.

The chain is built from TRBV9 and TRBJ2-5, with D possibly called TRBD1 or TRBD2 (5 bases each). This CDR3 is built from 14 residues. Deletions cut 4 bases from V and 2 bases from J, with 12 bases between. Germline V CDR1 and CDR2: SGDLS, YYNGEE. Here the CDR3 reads CASSPSGRQETQYF. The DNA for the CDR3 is TGTGCCAGCAGCCCTTCGGGACGGCAAGAGACCCAGTACTTC.

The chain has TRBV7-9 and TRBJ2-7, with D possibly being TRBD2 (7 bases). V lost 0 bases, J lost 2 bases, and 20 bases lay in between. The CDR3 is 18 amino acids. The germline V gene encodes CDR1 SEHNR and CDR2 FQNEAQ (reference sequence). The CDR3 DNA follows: TGTGCCAGCAGCTTAGCGGAGTTGAGGGGGGGGCCACCCTACGAGCAGTACTTC. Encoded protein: CASSLAELRGGPPYEQYF.

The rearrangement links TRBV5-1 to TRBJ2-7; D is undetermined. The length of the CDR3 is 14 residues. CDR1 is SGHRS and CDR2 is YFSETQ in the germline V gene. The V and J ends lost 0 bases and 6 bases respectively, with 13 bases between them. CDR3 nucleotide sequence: TGCGCCAGCAGCTTGGTCCCCCCCCCGAGCGAGCAGTACTTC. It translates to CASSLVPPPSEQYF.